The 32 T cell receptor beta chains below all came from one sample that was sequenced in a study of blood T cell repertoires in COVID-19. The protocol was immunoSEQ multiplex PCR, while the TCRdb copy is restricted to in-frame clones and leaves out a portion. The table records about 270,000 clones, about 89% of them present only once. Sequencing used PBMCs or T cells enriched from blood (not recorded which). These receptors were taken from a woman aged 18-29 years who had recovered from COVID-19.

V is TRBV28 and J is TRBJ2-5; TRBD1 is a possible D gene (5 bases). The CDR3 totals 15 residues. From germline, CDR1 is MDHEN and CDR2 SYDVKM. Deletions cut 4 bases from V and 3 bases from J, with 15 bases between. The CDR3 protein is CASSSPPRVEETQYF. Here the CDR3 DNA reads TGTGCCAGCAGTTCCCCTCCCAGGGTTGAAGAGACCCAGTACTTC.

The chain is built from TRBV5-1 and TRBJ2-5; 9 bases agree with TRBD2. The germline V gene has CDR1 SGHRS and CDR2 YFSETQ. The V segment lost 4 bases and the J segment 3 bases; nucleotides outside the gene matches: 4. The CDR3 is made up of 14 amino acids. CDR3 nucleotide sequence: TGCGCCAGCAGCGCGGGGGGGGGCGAAGAGACCCAGTACTTC. Amino acids: CASSAGGGEETQYF.

The chain carries TRBV5-1 and TRBJ2-5; perhaps TRBD2 as D (6 bases). V dropped 2 bases and J dropped 2 bases, with 13 bases sitting between them. Germline V lookup: CDR1 SGHRS, CDR2 YFSETQ. This CDR3 spans 15 amino acids. CDR3 coding DNA: TGCGCCAGCAGCTTCGGCCTAGCGCCACAAGAGACCCAGTACTTC. Translation: CASSFGLAPQETQYF.

This clone was picked up a small number of times. The chain links TRBV27 to TRBJ1-2; TRBD1 agrees at 9 bases. Germline lookup yields CDR1 MNHEY and CDR2 SMNVEV (reference sequence). V was pared by 5 bases and J by 2 bases, with 6 bases of the junction left unmatched. CDR3 size: 15 residues. The CDR3 region is CASSRSGTGNYGYTF. As DNA, the CDR3 is TGTGCCAGCAGTCGCTCCGGGACAGGGAACTATGGCTACACCTTC.

The chain uses TRBV7-9 and TRBJ2-1; the match to TRBD2 covers 10 bases. Germline loops: CDR1 SEHNR, CDR2 FQNEAQ (reference sequence). Trimming cost V 4 bases and J 3 bases; bases outside gene matches: 6. The CDR3 extends over 16 amino acids. The CDR3 reads CASSSLAGALYNEQFF. Written as DNA, the CDR3 is TGTGCCAGCAGCTCCCTAGCGGGAGCCCTCTACAATGAGCAGTTCTTC.

The gene calls are TRBV5-4 and TRBJ2-3; TRBD2 is a possible D gene (5 bases). Germline V gene sequence: CDR1 SGHNT, CDR2 YYREEE (reference sequence). V was cut by 1 base and J by 0 bases, with 15 bases left in between. The CDR3 is made up of 17 amino acids. The DNA of the CDR3 is TGTGCCAGCAGCTTGTTCCCTCCAGCGGCAAGCACAGATACGCAGTATTTT. Translation gives CASSLFPPAASTDTQYF.

The chain joins TRBV19 to TRBJ1-1; 8 bases align to TRBD1. CDR3 size: 13 residues. V was clipped by 9 bases and J by 5 bases; unmatched bases: 8. Per the germline V gene, CDR1 is LNHDA and CDR2 is SQIVND (reference sequence). CDR3 sequence reads: CASSGGWWTEAFF. The CDR3 DNA follows: TGTGCCAGCTCAGGGGGCTGGTGGACTGAAGCTTTCTTT.

In this sample, this clone turned up a few times. The rearrangement links TRBV2 to TRBJ1-6, with 10 nucleotides matching TRBD1. V gave up 4 bases and J gave up 7 bases; unmatched junction bases: 4. CDR3 length: 15 amino acids. Germline assignment: CDR1 SNHLY and CDR2 FYNNEI. As DNA, the CDR3 is TGTGCCAGCAGTGTTGGGACAGGGGACAATTCACCCCTCCACTTT. Translation: CASSVGTGDNSPLHF.

The CDR3 sequence: CASSQANYGYTF. The CDR3, as DNA: TGTGCCAGCAGTCAGGCTAACTATGGCTACACCTTC. V gene TRBV5-8 combines with J gene TRBJ1-2, with D unresolved. Germline loops: CDR1 SGHTS, CDR2 YDEGEE. CDR3 length equals 12 residues. The V end lost 5 bases, the J end lost 0 bases, and 5 bases lay between the germline ends.

This chain links TRBV30 with TRBJ2-5, with TRBD2 identical over 12 bases. The assigned J gene may be wrong: the sequence end matches TRBJ2-7 better. The length of the CDR3 is 13 residues. CDR1 GTSNPN and CDR2 SVGIG come from the germline V gene (reference sequence). The CDR3 here is CALTSGSGYEQYF. CDR3 nucleotide sequence: TGTGCCTTGACTAGCGGGAGCGGGTACGAGCAGTACTTC.

This chain's CDR3 is CASSTGRDRYNEQFF. The CDR3 DNA reads TGCGCCAGCAGCACGGGCCGGGACAGGTACAATGAGCAGTTCTTC. The chain links TRBV5-1 to TRBJ2-1; 8 bases agree with TRBD1. This CDR3 is 15 amino acids long. The V gene's germline CDR1 is SGHRS and CDR2 YFSETQ. J was trimmed by 4 bases and V by 4 bases; bases with no gene match: 7.

This clone was seen only a few times. The chain recombines TRBV28 with TRBJ2-7; 7 bases match TRBD2. Trimming at V came to 6 bases and at J to 4 bases, leaving 6 bases not matched to a gene. This CDR3 has 13 residues. CDR1 and CDR2 from the germline V gene are MDHEN and SYDVKM. The CDR3 spells CASRPRGEYEQYF. The CDR3 nucleotides are TGTGCCAGCAGGCCCCGGGGGGAGTACGAGCAGTACTTC.

The V gene is TRBV3-1 (or the pseudogene TRBV3-2), the J gene TRBJ2-7; TRBD1 matches at 7 bases. CDR3 length: 14 residues. Germline V gene lookup returns CDR1 LGHDT and CDR2 YNNKEL (reference sequence). V shed 0 bases, J shed 4 bases, and the junction held 3 bases outside the gene matches. The CDR3 protein is CASSQETGRYEQYF. As DNA, the CDR3 is TGTGCCAGCAGCCAAGAGACAGGGAGATACGAGCAGTACTTC.

V gene TRBV5-1 combines with J gene TRBJ2-1, with TRBD2 matching over 13 bases. The J segment lost 2 bases and the V segment lost 1 base, leaving 9 bases of the junction unmatched. The CDR3 totals 19 residues. From germline, CDR1 is SGHRS and CDR2 YFSETQ. As DNA, the CDR3 is TGCGCCAGCAGCTTGAAGACTAGCGGGGGGCAACCCACCTACAATGAGCAGTTCTTC. Protein: CASSLKTSGGQPTYNEQFF. The full variable domain, its missing parts supplied by reference TRBV5-1 and TRBJ2-1, is KAGVTQTPRYLIKTRGQQVTLSCSPISGHRSVSWYQQTPGQGLQFLFEYFSETQRNKGNFPGRFSGRQFSNSRSEMNVSTLELGDSALYLCASSLKTSGGQPTYNEQFFGPGTRLTVL.

The chain couples TRBV3-1 (or the pseudogene TRBV3-2) to TRBJ2-7; 7 bases agree with TRBD1. Germline trimming cut 1 base from V and 3 bases from J; bases unmatched to any gene: 15. Germline CDR1 is LGHDT and CDR2 is YNNKEL (reference sequence). The CDR3 is 18 residues long. CDR3 loop: CASSQGLGETGLVYEQYF. DNA of the CDR3: TGTGCCAGCAGCCAAGGTCTTGGGGAGACAGGGTTGGTCTACGAGCAGTACTTC.

This chain joins TRBV10-3 and TRBJ1-3; a weak D match, TRBD1 (6 bases). The CDR3 has 16 amino acids. Trimming pared 0 bases from V and 2 bases from J, leaving 11 bases between. The V gene's germline CDR1 is ENHRY and CDR2 SYGVKD. DNA of the CDR3: TGTGCCATCAGTGAGTCTTACAGGGCGACTGGAAACACCATATATTTT. Translated, it gives CAISESYRATGNTIYF.

CDR3 coding DNA: TGCAGCGTTCTCGAGAGGGCTGGAAACACCATATATTTT. It translates to CSVLERAGNTIYF. V usage is TRBV29-1 and J usage is TRBJ1-3; no clear D gene. CDR1 is SQVTM and CDR2 is ANQGSEA in the germline V gene. This CDR3 comprises 13 residues. The ends were cut back, 5 bases at V and 2 bases at J, with 10 bases in the middle.

In its sample, this clone was seen a few times. The chain couples TRBV24-1 to TRBJ1-5; D may be TRBD1 (6 bases). Trimming removed 10 bases at V and 0 bases at J, with 21 bases between. CDR1 is KGHDR and CDR2 is SFDVKD in the germline V gene. This CDR3 spans 17 amino acids. The CDR3: CATLGNPGESSNQPQHF. The CDR3 region has the DNA TGTGCCACGCTCGGGAACCCAGGGGAGTCTAGCAATCAGCCCCAGCATTTT.

This chain links TRBV25-1 with TRBJ1-2; a possible D gene is TRBD1 (5 bases). The CDR3 is made up of 13 amino acids. V was pared by 2 bases and J by 8 bases, with 12 bases between. Germline assignment: CDR1 MGHDK and CDR2 SYGVNS. CDR3 nucleotide sequence: TGTGCCAGCAGTGAAAGGAGGGGTAGGGGCTACACCTTC. It yields the protein CASSERRGRGYTF.

This clone was seen only once. The chain carries TRBV29-1 and TRBJ2-3, with a weak D call TRBD2 (5 bases). V was trimmed by 7 bases and J by 6 bases, leaving 20 bases between them. The CDR3 runs 14 residues. Germline lookup yields CDR1 SQVTM and CDR2 ANQGSEA. CDR3 amino acids: CSADGLPAGDTQYF. As DNA, the CDR3 is TGCAGCGCCGACGGGCTCCCGGCGGGTGATACGCAGTATTTT.

V usage is TRBV5-5 and J usage is TRBJ2-6; 10 bases map to TRBD1. The CDR3 consists of 15 residues. CDR1 SGHKS and CDR2 YYEKEE come from the germline V gene (reference sequence). The J segment lost 6 bases and the V segment lost 4 bases, leaving 4 bases of the junction unmatched. CDR3 sequence: CASSRQGAQANVLTF. The CDR3 nucleotides are TGTGCCAGCAGCCGACAGGGGGCGCAGGCCAACGTCCTGACTTTC.

The CDR3 nucleotides are TGCGCCAGCAGCTTGGTGGGCCAGGGTAACGAGCAGTACTTC. This gives the protein CASSLVGQGNEQYF. The V call is TRBV5-1, the J call TRBJ2-7; tentatively, D is TRBD1 (5 bases). The CDR3 has 14 amino acids. Germline V CDR1 and CDR2: SGHRS, YFSETQ. V was shortened by 0 bases and J by 5 bases, with 12 bases between the two germline ends.

The V call is TRBV19, the J call TRBJ2-5, with D perhaps matching TRBD1 (6 bases). Trimming removed 11 bases from V and 3 bases from J, with 16 bases in between. Germline CDR1 is LNHDA and CDR2 is SQIVND (reference sequence). The CDR3 runs to 13 residues. The CDR3 DNA reads as TGTGCCGTAGCATACAGGGATAAAGAGACCCAGTACTTC. Residues: CAVAYRDKETQYF. Full variable domain (outside the CDR3, taken from reference TRBV19 and TRBJ2-5): DGGITQSPKYLFRKEGQNVTLSCEQNLNHDAMYWYRQDPGQGLRLIYYSQIVNDFQKGDIAEGYSVSREKKESFPLTVTSAQKNPTAFYLCAVAYRDKETQYFGPGTRLLVL.

The chain couples TRBV4-1 to TRBJ1-1; TRBD1 agrees at 11 bases. CDR1 is MGHRA, CDR2 YSYEKL, per germline. The CDR3 has 15 amino acids. V shed 4 bases and J 5 bases; nucleotides not matched to a gene: 6. CDR3 nucleotide sequence: TGCGCCAGCAGCCCCGGACAGGGGGCGAAGACTGAAGCTTTCTTT. Translation: CASSPGQGAKTEAFF.

This clone was picked up one time. The chain combines TRBV7-6 with TRBJ2-7; 10 nucleotides match TRBD1. CDR1 is SGHVS and CDR2 is FNYEAQ in the germline V gene. This CDR3 is built from 17 residues. With 4 bases clipped from V and 4 bases from J, the junction kept 13 bases outside the gene matches. The chain's CDR3 is CASSSRTGGPKAYEQYF. Here the CDR3 DNA reads TGTGCCAGCAGCTCAAGGACAGGGGGTCCCAAGGCGTACGAGCAGTACTTC.

This chain uses TRBV16 with TRBJ2-3; 9 bases agree with TRBD2. V lost 1 base, J lost 2 bases, and 10 bases stayed unmatched. Looked up from germline, CDR1 is KGHSY and CDR2 is FQNENV. The CDR3 extends over 18 amino acids. CDR3 region: CASSQWVAGERDTDTQYF. In DNA, the CDR3 is TGTGCCAGCAGCCAATGGGTAGCGGGAGAGCGTGACACAGATACGCAGTATTTT. Variable domain in full (rest from reference TRBV16 and TRBJ2-3): GEEVAQTPKHLVRGEGQKAKLYCAPIKGHSYVFWYQQVLKNEFKFLISFQNENVFDETGMPKERFSAKCLPNSPCSLEIQATKLEDSAVYFCASSQWVAGERDTDTQYFGPGTRLTVL.

The J gene is TRBJ2-3, the V gene TRBV11-2; TRBD2 matches 14 bases. The germline V gene encodes CDR1 SGHAT and CDR2 FQNNGV. The CDR3 contains 16 residues. The J segment lost 6 bases and the V segment lost 5 bases, leaving 7 bases of the junction unmatched. CDR3 region: CASSPQTSGGADTQYF. In DNA form, the CDR3 reads TGTGCCAGCAGCCCGCAGACTAGCGGGGGGGCGGATACGCAGTATTTT.

The chain employs TRBV4-1 and TRBJ2-7; 8 bases align to TRBD2. This CDR3 is 15 amino acids long. Trimming cost V 3 bases and J 5 bases; bases outside gene matches: 9. Germline V gives CDR1 MGHRA, CDR2 YSYEKL. In DNA, the CDR3 is TGCGCCAGCAGCCATCCCGGGACTAGGAGGAACGAGCAGTACTTC. It translates to CASSHPGTRRNEQYF.

The CDR3 protein is CASSLVGVSYNSPLHF. The DNA for the CDR3 is TGTGCCAGCAGCTTAGTTGGAGTCTCCTATAATTCACCCCTCCACTTT. This chain joins TRBV7-8 and TRBJ1-6; D ambiguous. The CDR3 has 16 residues. CDR1 is SGHVS and CDR2 is FQNEAQ in the germline V gene. Trimming shortened V by 1 base and J by 0 bases, and 7 bases separated the two germline ends.

This clone appeared many times. The J gene is TRBJ1-6, the V gene TRBV5-4; the match to TRBD1 covers 10 bases. The germline V gene has CDR1 SGHNT and CDR2 YYREEE (reference sequence). The CDR3 is 14 amino acids. With 9 bases clipped from V and 10 bases from J, the junction kept 10 bases outside the gene matches. The CDR3 spells CAIHDRGLQSPLHF. For the CDR3, the DNA is TGTGCCATACATGACAGGGGGCTTCAGTCACCCCTCCACTTT.

The chain combines TRBV28 with TRBJ1-6; no firm D call. Germline CDR1 is MDHEN and CDR2 is SYDVKM. The CDR3 has 14 residues. Trimming pared 3 bases from V and 9 bases from J, leaving 12 bases between. CDR3 amino acids: CASSFELRLSPLHF. The CDR3 nucleotides are TGTGCCAGCAGTTTTGAACTACGGCTTTCACCCCTCCACTTT.

The genes are TRBV10-3 and TRBJ2-5; maybe TRBD2 (5 bases). In germline, CDR1 is ENHRY, CDR2 SYGVKD. Trimming shortened V by 3 bases and J by 1 base, and 6 bases separated the two germline ends. The CDR3 contains 13 residues. CDR3 sequence: CAISEGLQETQYF. The DNA of the CDR3 is TGTGCCATCAGTGAAGGACTCCAAGAGACCCAGTACTTC.